These T cell receptor beta chains were read from a single sample in a study of blood T cells in healthy people across ages. TCRdb processed the 5' RACE reads anew with MiXCR; each CDR3 protein has one entry. This table has over 1,500,000 distinct CDR3 sequences, 49% appearing once. Material: blood. These receptors came from a woman in her forties in good health. Each CDR3 is given with its conserved first and last residue. Each record gives: J gene, V gene, CDR3 protein.

j_gene: TRBJ2-5; v_gene: TRBV3-1; CDR3aa: CASSRRQQGPETQYF
j_gene: TRBJ2-5; v_gene: TRBV9; CDR3aa: CASALQGGGSGGQETQYF
j_gene: TRBJ1-2; v_gene: TRBV5-1; CDR3aa: CASSLQAGHYYGYTF
j_gene: TRBJ1-2; v_gene: TRBV6-5; CDR3aa: CASSYSSRTGPTNYGYTF
j_gene: TRBJ2-4; v_gene: TRBV4-1; CDR3aa: CASSPIRGGNIQYF
j_gene: -; v_gene: TRBV11-2; CDR3aa: CASSLDRGTGNEQYF
j_gene: TRBJ1-2; v_gene: TRBV20-1; CDR3aa: CSARDPPQGVSGYTF
j_gene: TRBJ1-2; v_gene: TRBV6-6; CDR3aa: CASELLAGGEGIYGYTF
j_gene: TRBJ2-3; v_gene: TRBV24-1; CDR3aa: CATSAIGSTDTQYF
j_gene: TRBJ2-7; v_gene: TRBV6-1; CDR3aa: CAAGQTSYEQYF
j_gene: TRBJ1-6; v_gene: TRBV6-4; CDR3aa: CASSGVANSPLHF
j_gene: TRBJ2-3; v_gene: TRBV12-3/TRBV12-4; CDR3aa: CASSLAGIRGDTQYF
j_gene: TRBJ2-1; v_gene: TRBV19; CDR3aa: CASSIDSGGPWRNEQFF
j_gene: TRBJ2-3; v_gene: TRBV27; CDR3aa: CASSIAGRTDTQYF
j_gene: TRBJ1-5; v_gene: TRBV4-2; CDR3aa: CASSDNRANNQPQHF
j_gene: TRBJ2-5; v_gene: TRBV6-2/TRBV6-3; CDR3aa: CASSYFVAVGNEQYF
j_gene: -; v_gene: TRBV5-1; CDR3aa: CASSPGGMYNEQYF
j_gene: TRBJ2-3; v_gene: TRBV3-1; CDR3aa: CASSQRGRNTDTQYF
j_gene: TRBJ2-3; v_gene: TRBV6-2/TRBV6-3; CDR3aa: CASSPVGYPDTQYF
j_gene: TRBJ2-7; v_gene: TRBV6-2/TRBV6-3; CDR3aa: CATQDRSSPYEQYF
j_gene: TRBJ1-4; v_gene: TRBV20-1; CDR3aa: CSARDPNGVNEKLFF
j_gene: TRBJ1-2; v_gene: TRBV27; CDR3aa: CASSSYGGQVSYGYTF
j_gene: TRBJ1-1; v_gene: TRBV28; CDR3aa: CASSLTRRAEAFF
j_gene: TRBJ2-3; v_gene: TRBV7-2; CDR3aa: CASSLQGLAGWTDTQYF
j_gene: TRBJ2-3; v_gene: TRBV28; CDR3aa: CASRTGGHTQYF
j_gene: TRBJ2-7; v_gene: TRBV28; CDR3aa: CASSSPPGLSSYEQYF